This T cell receptor (beta chain) was found in a study of T cells in Graves' hyperthyroidism and ophthalmopathy. Template material for amplifying TCR beta CDR3 regions consisted of RNA transcripts. Primed by the HTBI set, a first-round RT-PCR was run on the TCR CDR3. Using its own MiXCR run on the multiplex PCR reads, TCRdb lists one record per CDR3 protein. This sample has roughly 700,000 distinct CDR3 sequences, with approximately 15% found just once. CDR3 size: 17 residues. The germline gives CDR1 SGHTA, CDR2 FQGTGA. In this sample, this clonotype turned up once. Germline is not matched at one junction end, which may reflect a read error.

J is TRBJ2-1 and V is TRBV7-3; D may correspond to TRBD1 or TRBD2 (5 bases each). Sequenced material: blood. The source is a man aged 45-65 years with Graves' hyperthyroidism. In DNA, the CDR3 is TGCGCCAGCAGCCAAGAAGACGGGACGGGCTCCTACAATGAGCAGTTCTTC. Its protein is CASSQEDGTGSYNEQFF.